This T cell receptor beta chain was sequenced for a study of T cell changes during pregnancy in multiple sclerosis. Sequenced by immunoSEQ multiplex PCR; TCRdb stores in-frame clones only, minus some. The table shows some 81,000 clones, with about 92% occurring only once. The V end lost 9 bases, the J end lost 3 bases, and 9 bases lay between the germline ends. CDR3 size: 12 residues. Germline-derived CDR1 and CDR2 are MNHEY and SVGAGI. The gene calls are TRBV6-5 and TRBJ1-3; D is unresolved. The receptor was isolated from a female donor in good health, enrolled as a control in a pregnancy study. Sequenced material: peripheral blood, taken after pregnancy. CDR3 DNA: TGTGCCAGTACAACAGATGGAAACACCATATATTTT. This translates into CASTTDGNTIYF.